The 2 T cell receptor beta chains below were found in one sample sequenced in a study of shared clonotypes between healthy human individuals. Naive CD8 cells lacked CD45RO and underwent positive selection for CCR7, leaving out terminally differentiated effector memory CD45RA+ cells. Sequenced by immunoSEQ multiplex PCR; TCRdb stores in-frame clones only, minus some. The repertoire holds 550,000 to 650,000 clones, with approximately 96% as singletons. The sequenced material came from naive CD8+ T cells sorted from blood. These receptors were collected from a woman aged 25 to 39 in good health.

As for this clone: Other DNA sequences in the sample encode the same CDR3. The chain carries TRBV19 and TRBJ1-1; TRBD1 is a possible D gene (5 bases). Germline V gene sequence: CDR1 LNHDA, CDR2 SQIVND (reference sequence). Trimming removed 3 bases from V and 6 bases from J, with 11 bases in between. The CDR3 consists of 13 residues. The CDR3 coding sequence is TGTGCCAGTAGTATCCGTCAGGGCGCTGAAGCTTTCTTT. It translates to CASSIRQGAEAFF.

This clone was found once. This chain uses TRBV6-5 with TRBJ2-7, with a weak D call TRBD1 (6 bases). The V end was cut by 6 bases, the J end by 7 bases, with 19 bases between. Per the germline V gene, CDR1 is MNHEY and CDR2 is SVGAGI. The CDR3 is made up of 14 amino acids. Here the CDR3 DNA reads TGTGCCAGCAGACTTGGGCAGGGGACGGGGGAGCAGTACTTC. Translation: CASRLGQGTGEQYF.